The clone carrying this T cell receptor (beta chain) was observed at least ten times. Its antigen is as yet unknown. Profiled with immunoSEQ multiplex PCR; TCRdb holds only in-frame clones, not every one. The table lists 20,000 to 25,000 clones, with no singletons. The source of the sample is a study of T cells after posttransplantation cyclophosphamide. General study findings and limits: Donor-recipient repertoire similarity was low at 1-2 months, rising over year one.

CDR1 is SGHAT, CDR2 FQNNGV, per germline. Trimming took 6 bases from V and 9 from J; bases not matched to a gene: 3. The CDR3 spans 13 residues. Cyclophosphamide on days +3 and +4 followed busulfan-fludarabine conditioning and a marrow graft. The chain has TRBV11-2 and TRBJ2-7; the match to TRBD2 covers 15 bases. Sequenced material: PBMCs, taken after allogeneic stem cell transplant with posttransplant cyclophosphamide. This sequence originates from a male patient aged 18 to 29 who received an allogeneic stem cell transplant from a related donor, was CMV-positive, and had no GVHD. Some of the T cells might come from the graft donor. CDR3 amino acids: CASRGLAGGAQYF. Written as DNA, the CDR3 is TGTGCCAGCAGGGGACTAGCGGGAGGAGCGCAGTACTTC.